This TCR beta chain was obtained from a study of shared clonotypes between healthy human individuals. Study results and caveats: Genetic and exposure-history diversity was limited by the small donor number.

Positive CCR7 selection of CD45RO-negative cells yielded the naive CD8 cells, and terminally differentiated effector memory CD45RA+ cells were excluded. Unmatched junction bases numbered 2, after V lost 1 base and J lost 2 bases. This CDR3 has 14 residues. Germline CDR1 is GTSNPN and CDR2 is SVGIG (reference sequence). Assay: immunoSEQ multiplex PCR; the TCRdb copy retains only in-frame clones and omits some. This repertoire shows some 1,900,000 clones, less than 95% found once; its top ten account for less than 1.5%. In the case of this clone: Its antigen is unidentified. Other nucleotide sequences in the sample specify the same CDR3.

The sequencing sample was made of naive CD8+ T cells sorted from blood. The rearrangement uses TRBV30 and TRBJ2-7; 10 nucleotides match TRBD1. The sequence was collected from a man between 18 and 35 years old in good health. The CDR3 spells CAWSAGTGAYEQYF. CDR3 coding DNA: TGTGCCTGGAGTGCCGGGACAGGGGCCTACGAGCAGTACTTC.